The 8 T cell receptor beta chains below were found in one sample sequenced in a study of blood T cell repertoires in COVID-19. TCRdb's copy holds only in-frame clones and misses some; the assay was immunoSEQ multiplex PCR. The sample contains tens of thousands of clones, around 90% of which appear only once. Sequencing input: peripheral blood. These receptors were collected from a woman aged 35 to 49 with acute or convalescent COVID-19.

This clone occurred once. This rearrangement joins TRBV7-9 to TRBJ1-2, with a possible D match to TRBD1 (6 bases). CDR1 is SEHNR and CDR2 is FQNEAQ in the germline V gene (reference sequence). CDR3 size: 14 residues. V gave up 3 bases and J gave up 8 bases, with 16 bases separating them. CDR3: CASSFQGTRGGYTF. The DNA for the CDR3 is TGTGCCAGCAGCTTTCAGGGGACCAGGGGCGGCTACACCTTC.

This chain links TRBV6-5 with TRBJ1-1; 11 bases fit TRBD1. V lost 5 bases and J lost 6; bases outside the gene matches: 5. The CDR3 loop spans 14 amino acids. CDR1 is MNHEY, CDR2 SVGAGI, per germline. The CDR3 DNA reads TGTGCCAGCAGTAAGGACAGGGGGCGAGCTGAAGCTTTCTTT. Encoded protein: CASSKDRGRAEAFF.

This clone came up a few times. The J gene is TRBJ2-5, the V gene TRBV7-8; TRBD1 matches 8 bases. J lost 2 bases, V lost 6 bases, and 11 bases had no gene match. Germline CDR1 and CDR2: SGHVS and FQNEAQ. The CDR3 is 16 residues long. The CDR3 protein is CASSPRGTGGQETQYF. CDR3 nucleotide sequence: TGTGCCAGCAGTCCGCGTGGGACAGGCGGACAAGAGACCCAGTACTTC.

This clone was seen just once. The chain employs TRBV7-2 and TRBJ2-2; 9 positions agree with TRBD2. Germline V gene lookup returns CDR1 SGHTA and CDR2 FQGNSA. V was pared by 1 base and J by 3 bases, with 3 bases of the junction left unmatched. The CDR3 has 16 amino acids. CDR3 sequence reads: CASSLGGGAYTGELFF. CDR3 coding DNA: TGTGCCAGCAGCTTAGGCGGGGGGGCATACACCGGGGAGCTGTTTTTT. The complete variable domain, with remaining parts taken from reference TRBV7-2 and TRBJ2-2, reads GAGVSQSPSNKVTEKGKDVELRCDPISGHTALYWYRQSLGQGLEFLIYFQGNSAPDKSGLPSDRFSAERTGGSVSTLTIQRTQQEDSAVYLCASSLGGGAYTGELFFGEGSRLTVL.

This chain links TRBV5-1 with TRBJ2-2; D possibly corresponds to TRBD1 (6 bases). Between the trimmed V and J ends, which lost 1 base and 5 bases, there was a span of 12 bases. Looked up from germline, CDR1 is SGHRS and CDR2 is YFSETQ. This CDR3 contains 15 residues. The CDR3 sequence is CASSLSLQGTGELFF. CDR3 DNA sequence: TGCGCCAGCAGCTTGAGCTTACAGGGAACCGGGGAGCTGTTTTTT.

This sequence joins TRBV2 and TRBJ1-2; TRBD1 aligns across 9 bases. J was trimmed by 6 bases and V by 4 bases; bases with no gene match: 3. The CDR3 totals 13 residues. From germline, CDR1 is SNHLY and CDR2 FYNNEI. DNA for the CDR3: TGTGCCAGCAGTGGGACAGGGGTCGATGGCTACACCTTC. Its translation: CASSGTGVDGYTF.

The chain carries TRBV30 and TRBJ2-2, with no clear D. CDR3 length: 14 amino acids. V dropped 2 bases and J dropped 3 bases, with 10 bases sitting between them. From germline, CDR1 is GTSNPN and CDR2 SVGIG (reference sequence). Written as DNA, the CDR3 is TGTGCCTGGAGTCTTGCCACACACACCGGGGAGCTGTTTTTT. Amino acids: CAWSLATHTGELFF. Filled out from reference TRBV30 and TRBJ2-2, the complete variable domain reads SQTIHQWPATLVQPVGSPLSLECTVEGTSNPNLYWYRQAAGRGLQLLFYSVGIGQISSEVPQNLSASRPQDRQFILSSKKLLLSDSGFYLCAWSLATHTGELFFGEGSRLTVL.

The V gene is TRBV30, the J gene TRBJ1-1, with a weak D call TRBD1 (6 bases). The CDR3 has 14 amino acids. Trimming removed 1 base from V and 7 bases from J, with 16 bases in between. Germline values: CDR1 GTSNPN, CDR2 SVGIG (reference sequence). This CDR3 is CAWSGRPRGGEAFF. The CDR3 nucleotides read TGTGCCTGGAGTGGACGGCCCAGGGGCGGTGAAGCTTTCTTT. Looking up the rest from reference TRBV30 and TRBJ1-1 gives the full variable domain: SQTIHQWPATLVQPVGSPLSLECTVEGTSNPNLYWYRQAAGRGLQLLFYSVGIGQISSEVPQNLSASRPQDRQFILSSKKLLLSDSGFYLCAWSGRPRGGEAFFGQGTRLTVV.